Below, 19 T cell receptor beta chains from the same sample are listed, as sequenced in a study of cytomegalovirus exposure and HLA in healthy donors. The PCR ran on 60 Vbeta and 13 Jbeta primers. Generated by immunoSEQ multiplex PCR, the TCRdb table keeps only in-frame clones and is missing some. The sample includes around 140,000 clones, around two thirds of them seen just once. The specimen was PBMCs. The source of these receptors is a male donor in good health and CMV-seronegative.

On this clone: Compared with germline, one end of the junction differs, possibly owing to a read error. The rearrangement joins TRBV6-5 to TRBJ1-1; tentative D call: TRBD1 (5 bases). Germline loops: CDR1 MNHEY, CDR2 SVGAGI. This CDR3 is 14 amino acids long. The CDR3 loop reads CAGSPRWTNTEAFF. The DNA for the CDR3 is TGTGCCGGCAGCCCACGGTGGACAAACACTGAAGCTTTCTTT.

This clone was detected only a few times. Here the CDR3 reads CASLLGGRAEAFF. The CDR3 bases are TGTGCTTCTCTTTTAGGGGGCCGGGCTGAAGCTTTCTTT. This chain links TRBV19 with TRBJ1-1; TRBD1 matches 7 bases. Germline V gene lookup returns CDR1 LNHDA and CDR2 SQIVND (reference sequence). The CDR3 runs 13 residues. Filled out from reference TRBV19 and TRBJ1-1, the complete variable domain reads DGGITQSPKYLFRKEGQNVTLSCEQNLNHDAMYWYRQDPGQGLRLIYYSQIVNDFQKGDIAEGYSVSREKKESFPLTVTSAQKNPTAFYLCASLLGGRAEAFFGQGTRLTVV.

This clone was seen a few times. The chain employs TRBV28 and TRBJ1-2; TRBD1 is a possible D gene (5 bases). CDR1 and CDR2 from the germline V gene are MDHEN and SYDVKM. V lost 10 bases and J 0 bases, leaving 15 bases between the germline ends. This CDR3 is built from 14 residues. The chain's CDR3 is CATRAQGTNYGYTF. CDR3 coding DNA: TGTGCCACCAGGGCCCAGGGTACTAACTATGGCTACACCTTC.

The chain joins TRBV28 to TRBJ1-4; no definite D call. Germline values: CDR1 MDHEN, CDR2 SYDVKM. V was shortened by 6 bases and J by 0 bases, with 8 bases between the two germline ends. The CDR3 loop spans 14 amino acids. DNA for the CDR3: TGTGCCAGCAGCTCACTCGCAACTAATGAAAAACTGTTTTTT. Translating it yields CASSSLATNEKLFF.

The chain's CDR3 is CAWDSGRTGIRCEQYF. The CDR3 nucleotides read TGTGCCTGGGACTCAGGAAGGACAGGGATCAGATGTGAGCAGTACTTC. V usage is TRBV30 and J usage is TRBJ2-7, with 8 bases matching TRBD1. The V gene end was trimmed by 5 bases and the J gene end by 7 bases; junction bases not matched to a gene: 19. The CDR3 contains 16 residues. Germline CDR1 reads GTSNPN; CDR2 reads SVGIG (reference sequence).

The DNA of the CDR3 is TGTGCCTGGAGTGGATTGGGGGGAGGAGGCTATGGCTACACCTTC. Translation gives CAWSGLGGGGYGYTF. The V gene is TRBV30, the J gene TRBJ1-2, with D perhaps TRBD1 (5 bases). V dropped 1 base and J dropped 4 bases, with 16 bases sitting between them. The germline V gene encodes CDR1 GTSNPN and CDR2 SVGIG (reference sequence). The CDR3 sequence is 15 residues long.

The chain combines TRBV7-8 with TRBJ2-6, with 8 bases fitting TRBD1. Germline CDR1 SGHVS, CDR2 FQNEAQ. There are 18 residues in the CDR3. J lost 0 bases, V lost 0 bases, and 4 bases had no gene match. CDR3: CASSLAGQAVSGANVLTF. The CDR3, as DNA: TGTGCCAGCAGCTTAGCGGGACAGGCGGTCTCTGGGGCCAACGTCCTGACTTTC.

The rearrangement links TRBV7-2 to TRBJ1-2, with D perhaps TRBD1 (5 bases). The V end lost 3 bases, the J end lost 4 bases, and 15 bases lay between the germline ends. The CDR3 is 15 amino acids. Germline loops: CDR1 SGHTA, CDR2 FQGNSA. CDR3 DNA sequence: TGTGCCAGCAGCTTTTCCAGCGGGGGGGGCTATGGCTACACCTTC. This encodes CASSFSSGGGYGYTF.

This clone was recorded once. The chain employs TRBV7-3 and TRBJ2-7; possible D gene TRBD1, 6 bases. V lost 5 bases to trimming and J lost 5 bases, with 13 bases between them. Germline V gene data show CDR1 as SGHTA and CDR2 as FQGTGA. The CDR3 loop spans 13 amino acids. The chain's CDR3 is CASSLTGINEQYF. The CDR3 region has the DNA TGTGCCAGCAGCCTGACAGGTATCAACGAGCAGTACTTC.

The J gene is TRBJ2-7, the V gene TRBV6-5; 9 bases are shared with TRBD1. The CDR3 covers 14 residues. Trimming at V came to 6 bases and at J to 4 bases, leaving 7 bases not matched to a gene. Germline assignment: CDR1 MNHEY and CDR2 SVGAGI. The CDR3 sequence: CASSLQGAPYEQYF. The CDR3 nucleotides are TGTGCCAGCAGCCTACAGGGGGCGCCGTACGAGCAGTACTTC.

This clone has more than one count but fewer than ten. This chain uses TRBV5-6 with TRBJ2-1; 13 positions match TRBD2. The V segment lost 3 bases and the J segment 10 bases; nucleotides outside the gene matches: 4. The germline CDR1 and CDR2 sequences are SGHDT and YYEEEE. The CDR3 is made up of 14 amino acids. CDR3 residues: CASSSLAGGREQFF. The CDR3 coding sequence is TGTGCCAGCAGCTCACTAGCGGGGGGGCGGGAGCAGTTCTTC. The variable domain in full, with the rest retrieved from reference TRBV5-6 and TRBJ2-1, is DAGVTQSPTHLIKTRGQQVTLRCSPKSGHDTVSWYQQALGQGPQFIFQYYEEEERQRGNFPDRFSGHQFPNYSSELNVNALLLGDSALYLCASSSLAGGREQFFGPGTRLTVL.

This clone has a handful of counts. The chain is built from TRBV28 and TRBJ1-5, with 7 positions matching TRBD1. The CDR3 has 15 residues. Trimming took 4 bases from V and 2 from J; bases not matched to a gene: 5. The germline gives CDR1 MDHEN, CDR2 SYDVKM. In nucleotides, the CDR3 is TGTGCCAGCAGTTATTCCCAGGGGGGCAATCAGCCCCAGCATTTT. Translation: CASSYSQGGNQPQHF.

This chain links TRBV4-1 with TRBJ2-1, with TRBD2 matching 9 bases. Germline assignment: CDR1 MGHRA and CDR2 YSYEKL. The J segment lost 4 bases and the V segment lost 0 bases, leaving 7 bases of the junction unmatched. The CDR3 length is 17 residues. CDR3 amino acids: CASSQDGSGGPYNEQFF. The CDR3 DNA sequence: TGCGCCAGCAGCCAAGACGGTAGCGGGGGCCCTTACAATGAGCAGTTCTTC.

This clone was seen more than once but under ten times. This chain links TRBV10-3 with TRBJ2-7; D unresolved. The CDR3 is 15 residues long. V gave up 3 bases and J gave up 3 bases, with 15 bases separating them. Germline lookup yields CDR1 ENHRY and CDR2 SYGVKD. The CDR3, as DNA: TGTGCCATCAGTGATCGGCCGGCGGATTTCTACGAGCAGTACTTC. As protein: CAISDRPADFYEQYF.

The V and J genes are TRBV29-1 and TRBJ2-5; tentatively, D is TRBD1 (6 bases). V was cut by 5 bases and J by 4 bases, with 17 bases left in between. The germline V gene has CDR1 SQVTM and CDR2 ANQGSEA. This CDR3 is built from 14 residues. CDR3 nucleotide sequence: TGCAGCGTTCTGCTAGGGGGATTGGGAGAGACCCAGTACTTC. Protein product: CSVLLGGLGETQYF.

This clone was found a few times. The rearrangement joins TRBV9 to TRBJ2-7; 11 bases are a match to TRBD1. The CDR3 spans 15 residues. Germline V gene data show CDR1 as SGDLS and CDR2 as YYNGEE. V lost 3 bases and J lost 6; bases outside the gene matches: 8. CDR3 sequence (DNA): TGTGCCAGCAGCGGGCTTCCGGGACAGGGGGGCGAGCAGTACTTC. It codes for CASSGLPGQGGEQYF.

V and J are TRBV30 and TRBJ1-1; weak D call: TRBD1 (6 bases). Trimming stripped 0 bases from V and 6 bases from J, with 20 bases between. Germline V gene lookup returns CDR1 GTSNPN and CDR2 SVGIG (reference sequence). The CDR3 runs 16 residues. CDR3 residues: CAWSVGTLKVNPEAFF. For the CDR3, the DNA is TGTGCCTGGAGTGTAGGGACACTCAAGGTAAACCCTGAAGCTTTCTTT.

This clone has a single count. The V and J genes are TRBV21-1 and TRBJ2-2; TRBD1 is the table's D call, not checked against the DNA. TRBV21-1 is a pseudogene locus. This CDR3 region has 15 residues. In nucleotides, the CDR3 is TGTGCCAGCAGCAAAGGAGGCAGGGACACCGGGGAGCTGTTTTTT. Encoded protein: CASSKGGRDTGELFF.

The genes are TRBV7-3 and TRBJ1-1; D is perhaps TRBD1 (6 bases). V was shortened by 11 bases and J by 4 bases, with 17 bases between the two germline ends. Germline V gene data show CDR1 as SGHTA and CDR2 as FQGTGA. The CDR3 length is 13 residues. The CDR3 nucleotides are TGTGCCTCCTCGACAGGAGTGGGCACTGAAGCTTTCTTT. It yields the protein CASSTGVGTEAFF.